This T cell receptor (beta chain) was recorded in a study of blood T cell repertoires in COVID-19. Study summary: Whether acute or convalescent, the COVID-19 samples came from the United States, Italy and Spain. PBMCs, B-cell-depleted T cells, or T cells were the source of the cDNA or gDNA that made up the material.

Authors' data handling: Reference gene primers were amplified, and this amplification served to estimate nucleated cell counts. Sequencing used immunoSEQ multiplex PCR; TCRdb keeps in-frame clones, though not all of them. The V and J calls and clone size are taken from that table; D and trimming were inferred from the DNA. The sample yields roughly 120,000 clones, 86% seen once. This CDR3 is 13 amino acids long. CDR1 MNHEY and CDR2 SVGAGI come from the germline V gene. Trimming took 10 bases from V and 4 from J; bases not matched to a gene: 6. The TCR comes from a man aged 40-49 years with acute or convalescent COVID-19. Material for sequencing was peripheral blood. J is TRBJ1-4 and V is TRBV6-5, with 7 positions matching TRBD1. The CDR3 bases are TGTGCCACCTTTGGGACAGTTAATGAAAAACTGTTTTTT. It codes for CATFGTVNEKLFF.